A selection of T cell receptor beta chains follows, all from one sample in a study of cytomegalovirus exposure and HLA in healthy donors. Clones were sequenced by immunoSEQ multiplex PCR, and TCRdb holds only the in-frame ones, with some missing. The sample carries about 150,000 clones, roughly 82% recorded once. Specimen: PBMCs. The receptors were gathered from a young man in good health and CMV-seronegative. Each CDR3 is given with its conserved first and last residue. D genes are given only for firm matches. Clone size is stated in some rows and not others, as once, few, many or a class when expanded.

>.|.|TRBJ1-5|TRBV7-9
CASSLGAGGPNQPQHF
TGTGCCAGCAGCTTAGGGGCGGGGGGACCTAATCAGCCCCAGCATTTT
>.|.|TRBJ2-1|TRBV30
CAWSVQNEQFF
TGTGCCTGGAGTGTACAGAATGAGCAGTTCTTC
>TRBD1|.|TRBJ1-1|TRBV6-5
CASSSGTGGYTEAFF
TGTGCCAGCAGTTCCGGGACAGGGGGGTACACTGAAGCTTTCTTT
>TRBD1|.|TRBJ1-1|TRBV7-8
CASSLWGQGIYRGTEAFF
TGTGCCAGCAGCTTATGGGGACAGGGAATATATCGGGGCACTGAAGCTTTCTTT
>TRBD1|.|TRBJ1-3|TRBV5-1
CASSLDASTGISGNTIYF
TGCGCCAGCAGCTTGGACGCTTCGACAGGGATCTCTGGAAACACCATATATTTT
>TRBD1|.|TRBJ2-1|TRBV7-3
CASSPALTGRNEQFF
TGTGCCAGCAGCCCTGCTCTGACAGGGCGGAATGAGCAGTTCTTC
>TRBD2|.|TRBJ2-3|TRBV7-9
CASSPRGGVQDTQYF
TGTGCCAGCAGCCCCCGGGGGGGGGTGCAAGATACGCAGTATTTT
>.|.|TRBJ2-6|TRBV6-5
CASSRGARGANGLTF
TGTGCCAGCAGTAGAGGGGCGCGCGGGGCCAACGGCCTGACTTTC
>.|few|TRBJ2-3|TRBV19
CASSIRGSEADTQYF
TGTGCCAGTAGTATAAGGGGTTCAGAGGCAGATACGCAGTATTTT
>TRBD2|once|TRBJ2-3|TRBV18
CASSPLGTSVTDTQYF
TGTGCCAGCTCACCACTCGGGACTAGCGTTACAGATACGCAGTATTTT
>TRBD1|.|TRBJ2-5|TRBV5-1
CASSLQTGGSETQYF
TGCGCCAGCAGCTTGCAAACAGGGGGCTCAGAGACCCAGTACTTC
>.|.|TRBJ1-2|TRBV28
CASSLEEGGYGYTF
TGTGCCAGCAGTTTAGAGGAGGGAGGGTATGGCTACACCTTC
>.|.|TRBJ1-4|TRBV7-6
CASSPTGTYNEKLFF
TGTGCCAGCAGCCCAACAGGAACCTATAATGAAAAACTGTTTTTT
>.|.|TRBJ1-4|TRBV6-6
CASRDRASGEKLFF
TGTGCCAGCAGGGACAGAGCGAGTGGTGAAAAACTGTTTTTT
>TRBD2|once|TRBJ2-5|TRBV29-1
CSVQLAGRSQETQYF
TGCAGCGTTCAACTAGCGGGGAGGTCCCAAGAGACCCAGTACTTC
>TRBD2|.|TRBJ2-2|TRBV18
CASSKRTSGGTGELFF
TGTGCCAGCTCAAAGAGGACTAGCGGGGGAACCGGGGAGCTGTTTTTT
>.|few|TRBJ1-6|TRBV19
CASHHRPTNSPLHF
TGTGCCAGCCACCACAGGCCCACGAATTCACCCCTCCACTTT
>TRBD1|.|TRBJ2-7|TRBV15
CATSRDRGGEQYF
TGTGCCACCAGTCGGGACAGGGGAGGCGAGCAGTACTTC
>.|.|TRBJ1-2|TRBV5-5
CASSLADRYYGYTF
TGTGCCAGCAGCTTGGCAGACAGATACTATGGCTACACCTTC
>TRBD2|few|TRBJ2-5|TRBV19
CASTLEPGGTQYF
TGTGCCAGTACCCTGGAGCCGGGAGGGACCCAGTACTTC
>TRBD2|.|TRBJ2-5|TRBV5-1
CASSPWGLEQETQYF
TGCGCCAGCAGCCCGTGGGGACTAGAACAAGAGACCCAGTACTTC
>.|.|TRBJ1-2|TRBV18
CASSPGLYNYGYTF
TGTGCCAGCTCACCGGGACTCTATAACTATGGCTACACCTTC
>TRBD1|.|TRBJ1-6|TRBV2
CASSEDEGANSPLHF
TGTGCCAGCAGTGAAGACGAGGGGGCTAATTCACCCCTCCACTTT
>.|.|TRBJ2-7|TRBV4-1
CASSQEPRRGAPYEQYF
TGCGCCAGCAGCCAAGAGCCGCGTCGGGGGGCCCCCTACGAGCAGTACTTC
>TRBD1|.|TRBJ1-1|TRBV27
CASSSRQGRKAFF
TGTGCCAGCAGTTCCCGACAGGGTAGGAAAGCTTTCTTT
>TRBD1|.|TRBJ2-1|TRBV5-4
CASSPGRPGGIPNEQFF
TGTGCCAGCAGCCCGGGACGTCCAGGGGGCATTCCCAATGAGCAGTTCTTC
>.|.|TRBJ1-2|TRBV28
CASKEGRNGYTF
TGTGCCAGCAAGGAGGGTAGGAATGGCTACACCTTC
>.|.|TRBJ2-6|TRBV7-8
CASSLVVWGSGANGLTF
TGTGCCAGCAGCTTAGTTGTTTGGGGATCTGGGGCCAACGGCCTGACTTTC
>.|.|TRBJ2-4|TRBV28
CASSPLDWENIQYF
TGTGCCAGCAGCCCTCTGGACTGGGAAAACATTCAGTACTTC
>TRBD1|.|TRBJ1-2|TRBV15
CATRDGGTGLEGYTF
TGTGCCACCCGGGACGGTGGGACAGGGCTGGAGGGCTACACCTTC
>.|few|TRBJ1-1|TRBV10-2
CASIFGGGTEAFF
TGCGCCAGCATCTTTGGGGGGGGCACTGAAGCTTTCTTT
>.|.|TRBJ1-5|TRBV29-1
CSVPGGGNQPQHF
TGCAGCGTTCCGGGAGGGGGGAATCAGCCCCAGCATTTT
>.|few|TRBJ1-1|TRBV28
CASSFKGWGRTEAFF
TGTGCCAGCAGTTTCAAAGGGTGGGGGAGGACTGAAGCTTTCTTT
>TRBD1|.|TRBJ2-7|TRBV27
CASSFGTGEEQYF
TGTGCCAGCAGTTTCGGGACAGGGGAAGAGCAGTACTTC
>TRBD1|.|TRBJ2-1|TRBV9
CASSVGTGSYNEQFF
TGTGCCAGCAGCGTAGGGACAGGCTCCTACAATGAGCAGTTCTTC
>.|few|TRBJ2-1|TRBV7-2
CASSPGGNNEQFF
TGTGCCAGCAGCCCAGGAGGGAACAATGAGCAGTTCTTC
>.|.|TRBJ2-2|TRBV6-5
CASSYSPGANTGELFF
TGTGCCAGCAGTTACTCGCCAGGGGCAAACACCGGGGAGCTGTTTTTT
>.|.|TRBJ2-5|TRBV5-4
CASSSGGGRTETQYF
TGTGCCAGCAGCTCAGGCGGGGGCCGGACAGAGACCCAGTACTTC
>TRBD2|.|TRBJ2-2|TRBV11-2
CASSLDGGRAGGELFF
TGTGCCAGCAGCTTAGATGGCGGGAGGGCCGGCGGGGAGCTGTTTTTT
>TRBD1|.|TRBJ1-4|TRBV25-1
CASSETAGGNEKLFF
TGTGCCAGCAGTGAAACTGCAGGGGGTAATGAAAAACTGTTTTTT
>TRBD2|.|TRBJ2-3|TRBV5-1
CASSPTLPSGNTDTQYF
TGCGCCAGCAGCCCCACCCTACCTAGCGGGAACACAGATACGCAGTATTTT
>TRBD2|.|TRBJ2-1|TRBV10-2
CASSLTSGRVYEQFF
TGCGCCAGCAGTTTGACTAGCGGGAGAGTCTATGAGCAGTTCTTC
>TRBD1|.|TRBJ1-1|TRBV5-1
CASTFGQGAANTEAFF
TGCGCCAGCACCTTTGGACAGGGGGCGGCGAACACTGAAGCTTTCTTT
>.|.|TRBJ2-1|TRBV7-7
CASSPRQGVYNEQFF
TGTGCTAGCAGCCCCCGGCAGGGTGTATACAATGAGCAGTTCTTC
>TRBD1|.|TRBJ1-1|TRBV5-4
CASSFSGGTEAFF
TGTGCCAGCAGCTTCTCAGGGGGCACTGAAGCTTTCTTT